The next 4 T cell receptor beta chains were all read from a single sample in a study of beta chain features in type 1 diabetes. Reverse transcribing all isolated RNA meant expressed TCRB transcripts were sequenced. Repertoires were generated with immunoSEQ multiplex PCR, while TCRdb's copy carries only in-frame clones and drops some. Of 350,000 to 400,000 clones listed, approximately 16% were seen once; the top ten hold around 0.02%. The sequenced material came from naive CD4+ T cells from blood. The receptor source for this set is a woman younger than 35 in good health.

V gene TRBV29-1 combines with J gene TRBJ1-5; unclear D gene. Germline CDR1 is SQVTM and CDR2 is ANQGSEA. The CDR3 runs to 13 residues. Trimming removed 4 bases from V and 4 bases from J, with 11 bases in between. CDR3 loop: CSVGENSNQPQHF. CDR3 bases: TGCAGCGTTGGGGAGAACAGTAATCAGCCCCAGCATTTT.

As DNA, the CDR3 is TGTGCCAGCAGCCGGGGACAGGGGTATGGCTACACCTTC. Translated: CASSRGQGYGYTF. The chain is built from TRBV5-4 and TRBJ1-2, with 10 bases lining up with TRBD1. J lost 5 bases, V lost 4 bases, and 2 bases had no gene match. The CDR3 is 13 residues long. Germline CDR1 is SGHNT and CDR2 is YYREEE (reference sequence). The full variable domain, with the rest looked up from reference TRBV5-4 and TRBJ1-2, is ETGVTQSPTHLIKTRGQQVTLRCSSQSGHNTVSWYQQALGQGPQFIFQYYREEENGRGNFPPRFSGLQFPNYSSELNVNALELDDSALYLCASSRGQGYGYTFGSGTRLTVV.

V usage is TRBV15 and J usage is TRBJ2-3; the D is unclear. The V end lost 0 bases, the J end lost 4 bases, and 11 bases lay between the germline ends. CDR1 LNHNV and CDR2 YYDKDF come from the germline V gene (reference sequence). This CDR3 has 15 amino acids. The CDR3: CATSRERFAADTQYF. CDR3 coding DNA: TGTGCCACCAGCAGAGAGAGGTTTGCGGCAGATACGCAGTATTTT.

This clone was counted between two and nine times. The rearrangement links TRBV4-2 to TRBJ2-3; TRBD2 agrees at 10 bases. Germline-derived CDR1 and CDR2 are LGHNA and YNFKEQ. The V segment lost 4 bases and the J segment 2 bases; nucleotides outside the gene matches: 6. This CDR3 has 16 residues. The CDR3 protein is CASSREREGNTDTQYF. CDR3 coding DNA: TGTGCCAGCAGCCGGGAGCGGGAGGGAAACACAGATACGCAGTATTTT.